This T cell receptor (beta chain) comes out of a study of cytomegalovirus exposure and HLA in healthy donors. In germline, CDR1 is MNHEY, CDR2 SMNVEV (reference sequence). The CDR3 sequence is 14 residues long. Trimming left V 5 bases short and J 2 bases short, with 10 bases between. The PCR used 60 Vbeta and 13 Jbeta primers. Libraries were prepared by immunoSEQ multiplex PCR; TCRdb keeps only in-frame clonotypes and omits some of them. Here the sample spans some 180,000 clones, more than 60% being singletons. Sequencing was performed on PBMCs. The chain joins TRBV27 to TRBJ1-5; D unresolved. The sequence derives from an older woman in good health and CMV-seropositive. The CDR3 reads CASSTRRGNQPQHF. DNA of the CDR3: TGTGCCAGCAGTACCAGACGGGGCAATCAGCCCCAGCATTTT.